The 5 T cell receptor beta chains reported below all come from one sample, sequenced in a study of blood T cell repertoires in COVID-19. Clones were sequenced by immunoSEQ multiplex PCR, and TCRdb holds only the in-frame ones, with some missing. The sample has over 130,000 clones, approximately 88% seen once. The sample was peripheral blood. All receptors come from a human donor in a cohort sampled during active COVID-19.

This clone was detected a few times. The chain joins TRBV7-2 to TRBJ1-2; no firm D call. The V end lost 2 bases, the J end lost 3 bases, and 7 bases lay between the germline ends. This CDR3 is 13 amino acids long. Germline V gene sequence: CDR1 SGHTA, CDR2 FQGNSA. CDR3 in amino acids: CASSLPLHYGYTF. The CDR3 coding sequence is TGTGCCAGCAGCTTACCTCTTCACTATGGCTACACCTTC.

The chain links TRBV3-1 (or the pseudogene TRBV3-2) to TRBJ1-1, with TRBD1 as a possible D gene (5 bases). The V end lost 3 bases, the J end lost 3 bases, and 23 bases lay between the germline ends. The germline V gene encodes CDR1 LGHDT and CDR2 YNNKEL (reference sequence). The CDR3 loop spans 18 amino acids. The CDR3 spells CASSHEPSPVGGDTEAFF. The CDR3 DNA is TGTGCCAGCAGCCACGAGCCAAGCCCGGTGGGGGGGGACACTGAAGCTTTCTTT.

This chain links TRBV3-1 (or the pseudogene TRBV3-2) with TRBJ2-5, with D maybe TRBD1 (5 bases). The germline V gene encodes CDR1 LGHDT and CDR2 YNNKEL (reference sequence). The CDR3 consists of 15 residues. V gave up 3 bases and J gave up 1 base, with 12 bases separating them. The CDR3 nucleotides read TGTGCCAGCAGCCATCCGGGCAGGGCCCAAGAGACCCAGTACTTC. Amino acids: CASSHPGRAQETQYF.

The chain joins TRBV6-4 to TRBJ1-1; no clear D. Germline lookup yields CDR1 MRHNA and CDR2 SNTAGT. V gave up 5 bases and J gave up 3 bases, with 16 bases separating them. The CDR3 has 15 residues. CDR3 DNA sequence: TGTGCCAGCAGTTTGACCCCTGGAGGGTACACTGAAGCTTTCTTT. This encodes CASSLTPGGYTEAFF.

The chain carries TRBV9 and TRBJ1-5; 7 bases are shared with TRBD1. V shed 3 bases, J shed 8 bases, and the junction held 8 bases outside the gene matches. CDR1 is SGDLS, CDR2 YYNGEE, per germline. CDR3 length: 14 amino acids. In nucleotides, the CDR3 is TGTGCCAGCAGCGCACAGGGGCTCGGGGAGCCCCAGCATTTT. Encoded protein: CASSAQGLGEPQHF.